This T cell receptor beta chain was obtained from a study of blood T cell repertoires in COVID-19. Turning to the study itself: In each case, the material was cDNA or gDNA derived from T cells, B-cell-depleted T cells, or PBMCs.

The germline CDR1 and CDR2 sequences are SGHNT and YENEEA. The ends lost 0 bases at V and 8 bases at J; junction bases unmatched: 2. The CDR3 is 14 amino acids. The protocol was immunoSEQ multiplex PCR, while the TCRdb copy is restricted to in-frame clones and leaves out a portion. The table lists approximately 150,000 clones, roughly nine tenths of them singletons. This chain joins TRBV11-3 and TRBJ2-1; TRBD2 aligns across 9 bases. This receptor was identified in an older woman with active COVID-19. The sequencing input was peripheral blood. The CDR3: CASSLEAGGHEQFF. The CDR3, as DNA: TGTGCCAGCAGCTTAGAGGCGGGAGGGCATGAGCAGTTCTTC.